Each of the 20 T cell receptor beta chains below was sequenced from the same sample in a study of blood T cell repertoires in COVID-19. Method: immunoSEQ multiplex PCR; TCRdb's copy keeps in-frame clones and lacks some. The table shows 150,000 to 200,000 clones, with over 70% occurring only once. Sequencing used PBMCs or T cells enriched from blood (not recorded which). The receptors come from a man aged 50 or older who had recovered from COVID-19.

The chain uses TRBV5-1 and TRBJ2-2, with a tentative D call TRBD2 (6 bases). Germline lookup yields CDR1 SGHRS and CDR2 YFSETQ. V was clipped by 4 bases and J by 6 bases, with 10 bases between them. This CDR3 contains 13 residues. CDR3 loop: CASSPAGSGELFF. The DNA for the CDR3 is TGCGCCAGCAGCCCAGCGGGTTCCGGGGAGCTGTTTTTT.

The chain employs TRBV5-1 and TRBJ2-3; D is possibly TRBD1 (5 bases). The ends were cut back, 0 bases at V and 0 bases at J, with 14 bases in the middle. The germline V gene has CDR1 SGHRS and CDR2 YFSETQ. The CDR3 sequence is 17 residues long. The CDR3 bases are TGCGCCAGCAGCTTGGCCAATAGGGGCAGTAGCACAGATACGCAGTATTTT. Translated: CASSLANRGSSTDTQYF.

The chain couples TRBV19 to TRBJ2-7; no reliable D call. In germline, CDR1 is LNHDA, CDR2 SQIVND (reference sequence). The CDR3 length is 13 residues. Trimming took off 3 bases at V and 3 bases at J, with 9 bases between the two ends. The DNA of the CDR3 is TGTGCCAGTAGTATTTCCCGGTACTACGAGCAGTACTTC. Translation gives CASSISRYYEQYF.

A word on this clone: One end of the junction is discordant with germline, which a read error may explain. The rearrangement links TRBV5-1 to TRBJ1-6; D is perhaps TRBD1 (5 bases). Germline V CDR1 and CDR2: SGHRS, YFSETQ. The CDR3 length is 15 residues. CDR3 DNA: TGCGTCAGCAGCTTGGCCCAGGGCCTTAATTCACCCCTCCACTTT. Translation: CVSSLAQGLNSPLHF. Full variable domain (outside the CDR3, taken from reference TRBV5-1 and TRBJ1-6): KAGVTQTPRYLIKTRGQQVTLSCSPISGHRSVSWYQQTPGQGLQFLFEYFSETQRNKGNFPGRFSGRQFSNSRSEMNVSTLELGDSALYLCVSSLAQGLNSPLHFGNGTRLTVT.

The genes are TRBV11-3 and TRBJ1-1; D is perhaps TRBD1 (6 bases). Germline V gene sequence: CDR1 SGHNT, CDR2 YENEEA. V was trimmed by 1 base and J by 4 bases, leaving 7 bases between them. This CDR3 is built from 13 residues. The CDR3 sequence is CASSLGTATEAFF. Here the CDR3 DNA reads TGTGCCAGCAGCTTAGGGACAGCCACTGAAGCTTTCTTT.

V usage is TRBV2 and J usage is TRBJ1-3; 8 nucleotides match TRBD1. Per the germline V gene, CDR1 is SNHLY and CDR2 is FYNNEI. The CDR3 runs to 15 residues. Germline trimming cut 5 bases from V and 2 bases from J; bases unmatched to any gene: 5. The CDR3 loop is CASSPDRGAGNTIYF. In DNA, the CDR3 is TGTGCCAGCAGTCCTGACAGGGGTGCTGGAAACACCATATATTTT.

The CDR3 is CASRQATNTGELFF. In nucleotides, the CDR3 is TGTGCCAGCAGACAGGCCACGAACACCGGGGAGCTGTTTTTT. The chain recombines TRBV2 with TRBJ2-2; a weak D match, TRBD1 (5 bases). Trimming took off 6 bases at V and 0 bases at J, with 8 bases between the two ends. Looked up from germline, CDR1 is SNHLY and CDR2 is FYNNEI. This CDR3 contains 14 residues.

This chain joins TRBV6-4 and TRBJ1-2; the D is unclear. The CDR3 has 13 residues. V was cut by 4 bases and J by 7 bases, with 13 bases left in between. CDR1 and CDR2 from the germline V gene are MRHNA and SNTAGT. The CDR3 is CASSASGKLGYTF. CDR3 nucleotide sequence: TGTGCCAGCAGTGCTTCCGGGAAGCTTGGCTACACCTTC.

The chain has TRBV7-2 and TRBJ1-6; 7 nucleotides align to TRBD1. Trimming removed 2 bases from V and 6 bases from J; junction bases left unmatched: 16. CDR1 SGHTA and CDR2 FQGNSA come from the germline V gene. CDR3 length equals 19 residues. Here the CDR3 reads CASSLRGPRDIGPNSPLHF. As DNA, the CDR3 is TGTGCCAGCAGCTTAAGGGGGCCAAGGGACATCGGGCCTAATTCACCCCTCCACTTT. Complete variable domain (other parts from reference TRBV7-2 and TRBJ1-6): GAGVSQSPSNKVTEKGKDVELRCDPISGHTALYWYRQSLGQGLEFLIYFQGNSAPDKSGLPSDRFSAERTGGSVSTLTIQRTQQEDSAVYLCASSLRGPRDIGPNSPLHFGNGTRLTVT.

This clone was counted a single time. This chain uses TRBV5-1 with TRBJ1-6, with D uncertain. V was clipped by 1 base and J by 0 bases, with 14 bases between them. The CDR3 consists of 18 residues. Germline loops: CDR1 SGHRS, CDR2 YFSETQ. The CDR3 region is CASSLRGDGSSYNSPLHF. CDR3 in DNA: TGCGCCAGCAGCTTGCGGGGAGACGGGAGCTCCTATAATTCACCCCTCCACTTT.

V gene TRBV29-1 combines with J gene TRBJ2-1, with 11 bases that match TRBD2. The V segment lost 4 bases and the J segment 8 bases; nucleotides outside the gene matches: 7. The CDR3 spans 14 residues. The germline gives CDR1 SQVTM, CDR2 ANQGSEA. The chain's CDR3 is CSVVLAGGPHEQFF. The CDR3 DNA reads as TGCAGCGTTGTATTAGCGGGAGGGCCCCATGAGCAGTTCTTC.

The V gene is TRBV5-1, the J gene TRBJ1-6; D is uncertain. V gave up 2 bases and J gave up 7 bases, with 10 bases separating them. CDR1 is SGHRS and CDR2 is YFSETQ in the germline V gene. This CDR3 has 14 amino acids. The CDR3 DNA is TGCGCCAGCAGCTTCTACGAAACCAATTCACCCCTCCACTTT. Translated, it gives CASSFYETNSPLHF.

This clone was recorded a few times. The chain links TRBV29-1 to TRBJ2-5, with D maybe TRBD1 (5 bases). CDR1 SQVTM and CDR2 ANQGSEA come from the germline V gene. The CDR3 length is 14 residues. The germline V and J ends were trimmed by 1 base and 0 bases, with 9 bases remaining between them. The CDR3 loop reads CSVEGAGNQETQYF. The CDR3 DNA sequence: TGCAGCGTTGAAGGGGCAGGGAACCAAGAGACCCAGTACTTC.

The CDR3 DNA sequence: TGTGCCTGGAGTAAGGGGGCCCTTCAGCCCCAGCATTTT. It translates to CAWSKGALQPQHF. The chain joins TRBV30 to TRBJ1-5, with 7 bases lining up with TRBD1. Germline CDR1 and CDR2: GTSNPN and SVGIG (reference sequence). CDR3 length equals 13 residues. V shed 2 bases, J shed 6 bases, and the junction held 4 bases outside the gene matches. Complete variable domain (other parts from reference TRBV30 and TRBJ1-5): SQTIHQWPATLVQPVGSPLSLECTVEGTSNPNLYWYRQAAGRGLQLLFYSVGIGQISSEVPQNLSASRPQDRQFILSSKKLLLSDSGFYLCAWSKGALQPQHFGDGTRLSIL.

The V call is TRBV27, the J call TRBJ1-2; no firm D call. V was trimmed by 3 bases and J by 8 bases, leaving 13 bases between them. This CDR3 is built from 13 residues. Germline-derived CDR1 and CDR2 are MNHEY and SMNVEV (reference sequence). As DNA, the CDR3 is TGTGCCAGCAGTTTTGGAGGGTCTCAAGGCTACACCTTC. Translating gives CASSFGGSQGYTF.

This chain joins TRBV28 and TRBJ1-5, with TRBD1 identical over 9 bases. This CDR3 spans 17 amino acids. The trim removed 6 bases at V and 4 bases at J, leaving 13 bases unmatched. Germline values: CDR1 MDHEN, CDR2 SYDVKM. The CDR3 here is CASRSHKTGGGNQPQHF. As DNA, the CDR3 is TGTGCCAGCAGGAGCCATAAAACAGGGGGCGGAAATCAGCCCCAGCATTTT.

The chain uses TRBV7-9 and TRBJ2-2; 10 bases map to TRBD1. Germline V CDR1 and CDR2: SEHNR, FQNEAQ (reference sequence). This CDR3 region has 16 residues. V lost 3 bases to trimming and J lost 3 bases; unmatched junction nucleotides: 4. The CDR3 loop is CASSLRQGADTGELFF. The CDR3 DNA reads as TGTGCCAGCAGCTTGAGACAGGGGGCGGACACCGGGGAGCTGTTTTTT.

This sequence joins TRBV12-3 or TRBV12-4 and TRBJ1-2; no clear D. Trimming left V 5 bases short and J 6 bases short, with 13 bases between. This CDR3 is built from 13 residues. CDR3 protein: CASSRRVGDGYTF. In DNA, the CDR3 is TGTGCCAGCAGTAGACGGGTCGGGGATGGCTACACCTTC.

This clone was picked up a small number of times. V and J are TRBV9 and TRBJ2-7; TRBD2 matches at 11 bases. V shed 2 bases and J 2 bases; nucleotides not matched to a gene: 3. The germline CDR1 and CDR2 sequences are SGDLS and YYNGEE. CDR3 length equals 15 residues. The CDR3 spells CASSVGTSGPYEQYF. CDR3 coding DNA: TGTGCCAGCAGCGTTGGGACTAGCGGACCCTACGAGCAGTACTTC.

This clone was observed once. The chain is built from TRBV2 and TRBJ2-1; 7 bases are a match to TRBD1. This CDR3 has 14 amino acids. Germline V gene data show CDR1 as SNHLY and CDR2 as FYNNEI. J gave up 9 bases and V 7 bases, and 12 bases lay outside the gene matches. The CDR3 sequence is CASTRTGIGGEQFF. DNA of the CDR3: TGTGCCAGCACCAGGACAGGTATAGGGGGTGAGCAGTTCTTC.